This is a list of T cell receptor beta chains from one sample in a study of blood T cell repertoires in COVID-19. TCRdb's copy holds only in-frame clones and misses some; the assay was immunoSEQ multiplex PCR. This table holds about 160,000 clones, approximately 88% found once. Sample: PBMCs or T cells enriched from blood (not recorded which). Every receptor here comes from a woman in her 50s who had recovered from COVID-19. Each CDR3 is given with its conserved first and last residue.

TRBJ2-5,TRBV24-1,CATSDRDRGQETQYF
TRBJ2-4,TRBV7-9,CASSRSDVRGNIQYF
TRBJ2-7,TRBV24-1,CATRGTGADEQYF
TRBJ2-7,TRBV5-4,CASSRDRASDEQYF
TRBJ2-3,TRBV7-3,CASSLKVRGLAGDTDTQYF
TRBJ1-1,TRBV7-2,CASSEQLNTEAFF
TRBJ1-4,TRBV19,CASKGGQGWTNEKLFF
TRBJ1-5,TRBV6-2/TRBV6-3,CASSYVNGQGLWQPQHF
TRBJ2-7,TRBV25-1,CASSGVGRGRSSYEQYF
TRBJ1-1,TRBV5-1,CASSLTGGTEAFF
TRBJ1-2,TRBV21-1,CASSKGQGMRGYTF
TRBJ1-6,TRBV29-1,CSVGEAGENSPLHF
TRBJ1-5,TRBV27,CASSLNRGQPQHF
TRBJ2-3,TRBV5-4,CASSFPGLAGRTDTQYF
TRBJ1-2,TRBV5-1,CASSSGTVYGYTF
TRBJ2-3,TRBV6-5,CASTPTGGITDTQYF
TRBJ2-1,TRBV6-1,CASSGHVRTSGGDEQFF
TRBJ1-2,TRBV27,CASRGGQGGINYGYTF
TRBJ2-5,TRBV20-1,CSANRETQYF
TRBJ2-5,TRBV6-6,CASSRGLEETQYF
TRBJ2-1,TRBV19,CASSNPAGGLNEQFF
TRBJ2-7,TRBV27,CASSPDTYEQYF
TRBJ2-7,TRBV7-2,CASSRTSGPYEQYF
TRBJ2-5,TRBV2,CASSEGGGRKTQYF
TRBJ1-1,TRBV5-4,CASSRTGVTEAFF